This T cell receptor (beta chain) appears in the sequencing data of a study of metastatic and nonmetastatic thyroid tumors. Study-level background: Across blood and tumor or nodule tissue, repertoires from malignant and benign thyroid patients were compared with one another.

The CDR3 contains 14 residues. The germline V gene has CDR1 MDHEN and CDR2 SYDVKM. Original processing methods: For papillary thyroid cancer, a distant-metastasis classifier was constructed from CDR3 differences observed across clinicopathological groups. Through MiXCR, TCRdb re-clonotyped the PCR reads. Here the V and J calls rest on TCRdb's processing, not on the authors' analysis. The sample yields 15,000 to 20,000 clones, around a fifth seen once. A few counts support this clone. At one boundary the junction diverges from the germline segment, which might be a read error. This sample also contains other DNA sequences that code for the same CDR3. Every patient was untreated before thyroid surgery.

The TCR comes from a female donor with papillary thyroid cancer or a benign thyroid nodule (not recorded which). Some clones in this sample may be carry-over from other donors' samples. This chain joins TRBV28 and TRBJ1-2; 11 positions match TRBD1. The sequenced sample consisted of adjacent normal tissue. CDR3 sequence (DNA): TGTGCCAGCAGCCGCGATGGGACAGGGGGAGGCTATACCTTC. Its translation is CASSRDGTGGGYTF.